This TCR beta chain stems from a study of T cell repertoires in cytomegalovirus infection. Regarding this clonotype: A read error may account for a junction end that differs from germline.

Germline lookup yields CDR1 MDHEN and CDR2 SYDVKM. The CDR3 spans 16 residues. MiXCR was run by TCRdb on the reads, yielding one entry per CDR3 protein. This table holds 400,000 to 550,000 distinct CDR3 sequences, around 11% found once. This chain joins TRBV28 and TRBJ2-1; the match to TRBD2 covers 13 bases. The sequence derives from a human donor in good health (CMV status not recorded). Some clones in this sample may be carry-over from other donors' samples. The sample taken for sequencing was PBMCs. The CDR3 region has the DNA TGTGCCAGCAGTGGACGGACTAGCGGGAGTTTAGATGAGCGGTTCTTC. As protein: CASSGRTSGSLDERFF.